The rows below give T cell receptor beta chains drawn from one sample of a study of blood T cells in healthy people across ages. From the 5' RACE reads, TCRdb called clonotypes with MiXCR, one entry per CDR3 protein. The sample has around 1,600,000 distinct CDR3 sequences, 40% to 45% seen once; the top ten hold about 3.8%. Sample: blood. The receptors originated from a woman younger than 35 in good health. The CDR3 runs from the conserved cysteine through the conserved F or W. D genes are given only for firm matches. Clone size appears in some rows only: once, few, many, or a class for an expanded clone.

j_gene,d_gene,abundance,v_gene,CDR3nt,CDR3aa
TRBJ2-4,TRBD1,.,TRBV27,TGTGCCAGCAAAGGGCGCAGGGGGCTGGACATTCAGTACTTC,CASKGRRGLDIQYF
TRBJ1-6,TRBD1,few,TRBV25-1,TGTGCCACTAATAAACAGGGGAGTAATTCACCCCTCCACTTT,CATNKQGSNSPLHF
TRBJ1-3,.,.,TRBV21-1,TGTGCCAGCAGGGGGCCTGGAAACACCATATATTTT,CASRGPGNTIYF
TRBJ1-5,.,.,TRBV20-1,TGCAGTGCAAGATCACCGGGGGGCAATCAGCCCCAGCATTTT,CSARSPGGNQPQHF
TRBJ2-5,.,.,TRBV25-1,TGTGCCAGCAGTGACCCCCTCCAGGGGCGGTACCAAGAGACCCAGTACTTC,CASSDPLQGRYQETQYF
TRBJ2-1,TRBD2,few,TRBV27,TGTGCCAGCAGCGGGGGGAACTACAATGAGCAGTTCTTC,CASSGGNYNEQFF
TRBJ2-7,.,.,TRBV29-1,TGCAGCGTTGGGGGTTCGCCCCCTTCCTACAATGAGCAGTACTTC,CSVGGSPPSYNEQYF
TRBJ2-1,.,few,TRBV5-1,TGCGCCAGCAGCCCCCCGGGCGAGTTTGAGCAGTTCTTC,CASSPPGEFEQFF
TRBJ2-3,.,.,TRBV29-1,TGCAGCTACCGACAGCCTAGCACAGATACGCAGTATTTT,CSYRQPSTDTQYF
TRBJ1-5,.,few,TRBV3-1,TGTGCCAGCAGCCGAGGGACACAGAATCAGCCCCAGCATTTT,CASSRGTQNQPQHF
TRBJ2-1,.,once,TRBV12-3/TRBV12-4,TGTGCCACCCGCACCAATAACAGGGGAGGTGAGCAGTTCTTC,CATRTNNRGGEQFF
TRBJ2-5,.,.,TRBV6-2/TRBV6-3,TGTGCCAGCAGAACCGGGGACACTCCCAAGGAGACCCGGTACTTC,CASRTGDTPKETRYF
TRBJ2-7,.,.,TRBV7-2,TGTGCCAGCAGCTTAGGAACGGCTACCTCCTACGAGCAGTACTTC,CASSLGTATSYEQYF
TRBJ1-3,.,.,TRBV12-3/TRBV12-4,TGTGCCAGCAGTCTCCAACGGCCCTCGACGCCGGTATATTTT,CASSLQRPSTPVYF
TRBJ1-5,.,few,TRBV18,TGTGCCAGCTCACCACGGAGCAGGGAAAATCAGCCCCAGCATTTT,CASSPRSRENQPQHF
TRBJ2-3,TRBD1,.,TRBV6-6,TGTGCCAGCAGTTCTGGGACAGGGGGCGAAAATACGCAGTATTTT,CASSSGTGGENTQYF
TRBJ1-1,.,.,TRBV4-3,TGCGCCAGCAGCCAAGATCTGGGTTTCACTGAAGCTTTCTTT,CASSQDLGFTEAFF
TRBJ1-2,.,few,TRBV2,TGTGCCACAGGGGAAGTGCTAACCTATGGCTACACCTTC,CATGEVLTYGYTF
TRBJ2-5,TRBD1,.,TRBV19,TGTGCCAGTAGTAGTTTCGGGACAGAGCAAGAGACCCAGTACTTC,CASSSFGTEQETQYF
TRBJ2-7,.,.,TRBV27,TGTGCCAGCAGTTTATTGGCAGGACCGGCCTACGAGCAGTACTTC,CASSLLAGPAYEQYF
TRBJ2-7,.,few,TRBV29-1,TGCAGCGTTGAAGCGGGGCGGAGCTCCTACGAGCAGTACTTC,CSVEAGRSSYEQYF
TRBJ2-1,.,.,TRBV7-9,TGTGCCAGCAGCTCCGGGACAAGGGTTGCTGAGCAGTTCTTC,CASSSGTRVAEQFF
TRBJ2-7,.,.,TRBV7-2,TGTGCCAGCAGCTTAACAGGTGGCCCCCACGAGCAGTACTTC,CASSLTGGPHEQYF
TRBJ1-2,.,.,TRBV7-2,TGTGCCAGCAGTTGCTCGGGTTTTAACTATGGCTACACCTTC,CASSCSGFNYGYTF
TRBJ2-1,TRBD2,few,TRBV10-3,TGTGCCATCAGTGAGCCCATCTTAGCGGGGGGGGCTAATGAGCAGTTCTTC,CAISEPILAGGANEQFF
TRBJ1-1,.,few,TRBV3-1,TGTGCCAGCAGCTATTATCAGGGAGGGACTGAAGCTTTCTTT,CASSYYQGGTEAFF
TRBJ1-2,.,once,TRBV5-1,TGCGCCAGCAGCGTGGCAGAGCCTCGGGATGGCTACACCTTC,CASSVAEPRDGYTF
TRBJ1-2,.,.,TRBV6-5,TGTGCCAGCAGTTACGGCAGGGAGGTCTATGGCTACACCTTC,CASSYGREVYGYTF
TRBJ2-7,.,.,TRBV6-2/TRBV6-3,TGTGCCAGCAGGACGGAGCGCCAGAGGGAGCAGTACTTC,CASRTERQREQYF
TRBJ2-1,TRBD2,few,TRBV7-6,TGTGCCAGCAGCTTAGTGGGACTAGCGGGAGATGAGCAGTTCTTC,CASSLVGLAGDEQFF
TRBJ2-3,.,.,TRBV6-2/TRBV6-3,TGTGCCAGCATCGAGGGGATCACAGATACGCAGTATTTT,CASIEGITDTQYF
TRBJ2-5,.,few,TRBV4-3,TGCGCCAGCAGCCAAGATGTAGCTTTTGAGACCCAGTACTTC,CASSQDVAFETQYF
TRBJ1-4,.,.,TRBV6-5,TGTGCCAGCAGTTACTCAGGGACACGAGAAAAACTGTTTTTT,CASSYSGTREKLFF
TRBJ2-1,.,.,TRBV15,TGTGCCACCAGCGGAATACCTTCCTACAATGAGCAGTTCTTC,CATSGIPSYNEQFF
TRBJ2-1,.,.,TRBV2,TGTGCCAGCAGAACAGGGACAACCGCCGGGTACAATGAGCAGTTCTTC,CASRTGTTAGYNEQFF
TRBJ2-7,.,.,TRBV5-6,TGTGCCAGCAGCTTGGCCCCAGGAGGGGGTTACGAGCAGTACTTC,CASSLAPGGGYEQYF
TRBJ1-2,TRBD1,.,TRBV29-1,TGCAGCGTGAGGTACAGGGGGAATGGCTACACCTTC,CSVRYRGNGYTF
TRBJ2-7,.,.,TRBV9,TGTGCCAGCAGCCCCGGTGGTTTTAGGGAAATTTTCTACGAGCAGTACTTC,CASSPGGFREIFYEQYF
TRBJ1-2,.,.,TRBV20-1,TGCAGTGCTAGGCAGAGTTCTAACTATGGCTACACCTTC,CSARQSSNYGYTF
TRBJ2-7,.,.,TRBV3-1,TGTGCCAGCAGCCAAGATTCGGGCCCCACGTACGAGCAGTACTTC,CASSQDSGPTYEQYF
TRBJ2-1,TRBD1,.,TRBV12-3/TRBV12-4,TGTGCCTGCAGTGAGATGTTTGGGGACAGCTCCTACAATGAGCAGTTCTTC,CACSEMFGDSSYNEQFF